Here is one T cell receptor (beta chain) with its context. Antigen: not known. CDR3 length: 19 amino acids. TCRdb keeps only in-frame clones here, not all; method: immunoSEQ multiplex PCR. This table has just under 90,000 clones, approximately 86% appearing once. This sample stems from a study of T cell responses to AZD1222 COVID-19 vaccine. General study findings and limits: Only after the peak T cell response were repertoires sampled. Clonal diversity was possibly underestimated, and white British individuals and females predominated among donors. It was only a handful of AZD1222 recipients who were seropositive at baseline.

The material sequenced was peripheral blood, taken on day 0 of AZD1222 vaccination. This rearrangement joins TRBV21-1 to TRBJ2-7; TRBD2, the D gene given by the table, was not confirmed from the DNA. TRBV21-1 is shown as a pseudogene. The source of this sequence is an adult in good health. CDR3 sequence reads: CASSTPSFRFQAWTGEQYF. As DNA, the CDR3 is TGTGCCAGCAGCACGCCTTCCTTCCGTTTTCAGGCTTGGACGGGGGAGCAGTACTTC.